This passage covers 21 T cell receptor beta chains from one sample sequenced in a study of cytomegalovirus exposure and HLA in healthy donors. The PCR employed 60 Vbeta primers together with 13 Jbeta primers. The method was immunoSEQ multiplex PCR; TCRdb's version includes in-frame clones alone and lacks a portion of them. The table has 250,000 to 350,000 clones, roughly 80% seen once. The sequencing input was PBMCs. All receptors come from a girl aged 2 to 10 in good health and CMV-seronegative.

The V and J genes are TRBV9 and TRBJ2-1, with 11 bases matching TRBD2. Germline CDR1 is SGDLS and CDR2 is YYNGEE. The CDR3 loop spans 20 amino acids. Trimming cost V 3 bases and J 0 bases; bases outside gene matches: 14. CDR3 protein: CASSGSAGLAVPSSYNEQFF. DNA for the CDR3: TGTGCCAGCAGCGGATCCGCGGGACTAGCGGTCCCAAGCTCCTACAATGAGCAGTTCTTC. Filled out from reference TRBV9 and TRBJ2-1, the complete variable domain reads DSGVTQTPKHLITATGQRVTLRCSPRSGDLSVYWYQQSLDQGLQFLIQYYNGEERAKGNILERFSAQQFPDLHSELNLSSLELGDSALYFCASSGSAGLAVPSSYNEQFFGPGTRLTVL.

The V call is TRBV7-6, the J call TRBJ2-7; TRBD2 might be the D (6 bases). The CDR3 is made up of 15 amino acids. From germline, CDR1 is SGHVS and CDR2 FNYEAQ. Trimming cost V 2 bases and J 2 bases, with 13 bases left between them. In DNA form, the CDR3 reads TGTGCCAGCAGCTTAAGCCCTAGCGAACCCTACGAGCAGTACTTC. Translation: CASSLSPSEPYEQYF. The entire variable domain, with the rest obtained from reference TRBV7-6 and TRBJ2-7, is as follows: GAGVSQSPRYKVTKRGQDVALRCDPISGHVSLYWYRQALGQGPEFLTYFNYEAQQDKSGLPNDRFSAERPEGSISTLTIQRTEQRDSAMYRCASSLSPSEPYEQYFGPGTRLTVT.

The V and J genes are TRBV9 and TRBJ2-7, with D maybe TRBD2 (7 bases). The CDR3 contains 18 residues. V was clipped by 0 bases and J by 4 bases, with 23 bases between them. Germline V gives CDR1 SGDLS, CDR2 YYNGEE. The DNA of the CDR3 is TGTGCCAGCAGCGTAGACGCCGGGGGGCCCTCTAAGAGGTACGAGCAGTACTTC. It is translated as CASSVDAGGPSKRYEQYF.

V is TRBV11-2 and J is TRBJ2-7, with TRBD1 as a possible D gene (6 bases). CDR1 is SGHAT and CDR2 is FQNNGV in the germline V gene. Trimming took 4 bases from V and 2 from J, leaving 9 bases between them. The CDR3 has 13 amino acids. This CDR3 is CASSSGDTYEQYF. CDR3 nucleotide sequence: TGTGCCAGCAGCTCAGGGGACACCTACGAGCAGTACTTC. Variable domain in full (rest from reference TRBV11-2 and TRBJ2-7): EAGVAQSPRYKIIEKRQSVAFWCNPISGHATLYWYQQILGQGPKLLIQFQNNGVVDDSQLPKDRFSAERLKGVDSTLKIQPAKLEDSAVYLCASSSGDTYEQYFGPGTRLTVT.

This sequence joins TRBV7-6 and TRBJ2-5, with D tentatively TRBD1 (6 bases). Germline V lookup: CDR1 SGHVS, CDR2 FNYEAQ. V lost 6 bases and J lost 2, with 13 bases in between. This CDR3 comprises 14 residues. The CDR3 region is CASRGAQGQETQYF. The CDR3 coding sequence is TGTGCCAGCAGGGGGGCACAGGGACAAGAGACCCAGTACTTC.

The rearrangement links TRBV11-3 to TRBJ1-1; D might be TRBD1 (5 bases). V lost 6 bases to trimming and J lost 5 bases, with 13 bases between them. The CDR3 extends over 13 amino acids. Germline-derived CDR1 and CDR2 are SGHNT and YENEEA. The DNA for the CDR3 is TGTGCCAGCAGTCGGGGGGTCAATACTGAAGCTTTCTTT. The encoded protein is CASSRGVNTEAFF.

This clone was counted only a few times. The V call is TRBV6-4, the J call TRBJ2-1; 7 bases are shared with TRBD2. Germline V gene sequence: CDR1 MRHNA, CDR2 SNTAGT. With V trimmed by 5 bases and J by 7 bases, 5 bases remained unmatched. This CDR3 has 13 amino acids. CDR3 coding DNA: TGTGCCAGCAGTCCTAGCGGCGAGAATGAGCAGTTCTTC. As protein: CASSPSGENEQFF.

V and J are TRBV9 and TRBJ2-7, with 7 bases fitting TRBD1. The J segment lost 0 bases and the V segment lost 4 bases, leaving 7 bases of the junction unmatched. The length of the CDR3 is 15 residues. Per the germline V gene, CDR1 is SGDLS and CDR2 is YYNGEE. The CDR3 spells CASSPWDSHSYEQYF. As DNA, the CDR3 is TGTGCCAGCAGCCCCTGGGACAGCCACTCCTACGAGCAGTACTTC.

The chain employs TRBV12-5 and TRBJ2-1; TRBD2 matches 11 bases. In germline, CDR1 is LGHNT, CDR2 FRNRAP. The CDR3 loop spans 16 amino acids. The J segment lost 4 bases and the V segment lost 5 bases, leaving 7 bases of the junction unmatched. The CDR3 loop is CASGLSGTSGYNEQFF. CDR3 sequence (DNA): TGTGCTAGTGGTCTCTCCGGGACTAGCGGATACAATGAGCAGTTCTTC.

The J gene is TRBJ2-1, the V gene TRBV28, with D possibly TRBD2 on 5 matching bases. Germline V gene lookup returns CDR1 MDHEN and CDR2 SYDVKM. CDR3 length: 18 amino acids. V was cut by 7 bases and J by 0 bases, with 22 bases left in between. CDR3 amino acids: CASNGLEAETASYNEQFF. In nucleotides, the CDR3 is TGTGCCAGCAACGGCCTGGAGGCCGAAACGGCCTCCTACAATGAGCAGTTCTTC.

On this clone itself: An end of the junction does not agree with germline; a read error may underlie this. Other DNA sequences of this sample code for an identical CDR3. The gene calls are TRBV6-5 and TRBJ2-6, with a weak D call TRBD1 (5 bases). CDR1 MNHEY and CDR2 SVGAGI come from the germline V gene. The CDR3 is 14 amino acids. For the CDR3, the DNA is TGTGCCAGCGCAGCGAGCTCTGGGGCCAACGTTCTGACTTTC. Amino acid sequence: CASAASSGANVLTF.

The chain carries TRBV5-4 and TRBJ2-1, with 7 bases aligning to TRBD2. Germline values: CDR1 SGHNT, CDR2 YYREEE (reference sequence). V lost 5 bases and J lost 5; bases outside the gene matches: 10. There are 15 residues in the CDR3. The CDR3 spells CASSPTSGLNNEQFF. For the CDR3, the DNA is TGTGCCAGCAGTCCCACCTCGGGACTAAACAATGAGCAGTTCTTC.

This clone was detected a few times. In nucleotides, the CDR3 is TGTGCCAGCAGTGCAACCGGGTCGACAACTAATGAAAAACTGTTTTTT. It yields the protein CASSATGSTTNEKLFF. This rearrangement joins TRBV27 to TRBJ1-4; no clear D. V shed 5 bases and J shed 0 bases, with 13 bases lying between them. Germline CDR1 is MNHEY and CDR2 is SMNVEV (reference sequence). CDR3 size: 16 residues.

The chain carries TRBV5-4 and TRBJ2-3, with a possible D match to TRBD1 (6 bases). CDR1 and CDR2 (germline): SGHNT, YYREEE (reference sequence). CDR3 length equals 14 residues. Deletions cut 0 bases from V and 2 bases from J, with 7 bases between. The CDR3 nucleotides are TGTGCCAGCAGCTTGGACAGGGTCACAGATACGCAGTATTTT. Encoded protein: CASSLDRVTDTQYF.

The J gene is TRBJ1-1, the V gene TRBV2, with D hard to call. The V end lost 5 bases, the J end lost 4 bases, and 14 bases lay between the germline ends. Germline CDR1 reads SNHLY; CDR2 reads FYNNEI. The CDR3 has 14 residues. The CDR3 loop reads CASSLPEVVTEAFF. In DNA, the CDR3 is TGTGCCAGCAGTCTCCCCGAAGTAGTCACTGAAGCTTTCTTT.

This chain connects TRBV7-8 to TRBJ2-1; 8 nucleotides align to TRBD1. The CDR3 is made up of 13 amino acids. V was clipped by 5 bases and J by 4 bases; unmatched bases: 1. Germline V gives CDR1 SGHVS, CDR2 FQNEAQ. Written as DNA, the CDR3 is TGTGCCAGCAGCCGGACAGGGTACAATGAGCAGTTCTTC. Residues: CASSRTGYNEQFF.

CDR3 in amino acids: CASSRTSGGVETQYF. The CDR3 region has the DNA TGTGCCAGTAGTCGAACTAGCGGGGGGGTAGAGACCCAGTACTTC. The V gene is TRBV19, the J gene TRBJ2-5; 13 bases align to TRBD2. The CDR3 consists of 15 residues. The junction had 4 bases not matched to a gene; V was cut back by 5 bases and J by 4 bases. From germline, CDR1 is LNHDA and CDR2 SQIVND (reference sequence).

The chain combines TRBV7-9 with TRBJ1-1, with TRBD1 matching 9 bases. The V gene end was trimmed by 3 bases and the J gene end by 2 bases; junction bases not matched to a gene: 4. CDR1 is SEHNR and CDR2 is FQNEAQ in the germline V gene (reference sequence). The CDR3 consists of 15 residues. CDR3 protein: CASSFGDRDNTEAFF. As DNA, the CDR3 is TGTGCCAGCAGCTTCGGGGACAGGGACAACACTGAAGCTTTCTTT.

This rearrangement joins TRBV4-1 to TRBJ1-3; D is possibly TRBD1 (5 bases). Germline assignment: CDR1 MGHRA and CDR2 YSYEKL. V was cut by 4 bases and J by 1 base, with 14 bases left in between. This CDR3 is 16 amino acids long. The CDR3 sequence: CASSRGLGGSGNTIYF. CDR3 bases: TGCGCCAGCAGCCGAGGTCTCGGGGGATCTGGAAACACCATATATTTT.

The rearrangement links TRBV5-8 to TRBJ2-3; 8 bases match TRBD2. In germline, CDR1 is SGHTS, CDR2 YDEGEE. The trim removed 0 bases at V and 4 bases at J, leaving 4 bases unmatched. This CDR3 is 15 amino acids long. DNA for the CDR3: TGTGCCAGCAGCTTGGGGCGGGGGGACGCAGATACGCAGTATTTT. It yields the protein CASSLGRGDADTQYF. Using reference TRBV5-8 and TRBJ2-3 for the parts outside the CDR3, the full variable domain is EAGVTQSPTHLIKTRGQQATLRCSPISGHTSVYWYQQALGLGLQFLLWYDEGEERNRGNFPPRFSGRQFPNYSSELNVNALELEDSALYLCASSLGRGDADTQYFGPGTRLTVL.

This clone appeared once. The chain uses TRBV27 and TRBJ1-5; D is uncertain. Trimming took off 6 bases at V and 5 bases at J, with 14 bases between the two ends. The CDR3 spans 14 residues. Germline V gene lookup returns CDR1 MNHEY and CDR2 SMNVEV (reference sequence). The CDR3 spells CASRPVGRDQPQHF. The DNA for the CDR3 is TGTGCCAGCAGGCCCGTGGGGAGGGATCAGCCCCAGCATTTT.